This T cell receptor (beta chain) was found in a study of T-cell reconstitution after alpha-beta-depleted transplantation in children. This clonotype occurred a few times. Germline V gene lookup returns CDR1 WSHSY and CDR2 SAAADI. Trimming pared 3 bases from V and 2 bases from J, leaving 10 bases between. The CDR3 loop spans 15 amino acids. Preparing the TCRbeta library involved the use of unique molecular identifiers. MiXCR, applied by TCRdb to the PCR reads, yields one record per CDR3 protein. The sample comprises hundreds of thousands of distinct CDR3 sequences, around 19% of which are singletons, and roughly 3.3% rests with the top ten.

The clonotype was recovered from a human donor who donated a stem cell graft to a child with acute lymphoblastic leukemia. Specimen: PBMCs from the stem cell graft donor, collected from the stem cell graft. This sequence joins TRBV10-2 and TRBJ1-4; D possibly corresponds to TRBD1 (6 bases). In nucleotides, the CDR3 is TGCGCCAGCAGTGAATGGGGGGGCACTAATGAAAAACTGTTTTTT. It specifies CASSEWGGTNEKLFF.